This is a list of T cell receptor beta chains from one sample in a study of T cell therapy after organ transplantation. Method: immunoSEQ multiplex PCR; TCRdb's copy keeps in-frame clones and lacks some. Of about 50,000 clones listed, about 95% are singletons. No antigen has been assigned to these receptors. The sample in question was CD8+ T cells from blood, obtained before autologous CMV-specific T cell therapy. These receptors originate from a human patient who had received a solid organ transplant and had CMV disease. The CDR3 runs from the conserved cysteine through the conserved F or W. The order of the fields is CDR3 length, D gene, clone size, J gene, V gene, CDR3 DNA, CDR3 protein. D genes are given only for firm matches. Not every row has a clone size; where given, it reads once, few, many or a size class.

>15|TRBD1|-|TRBJ2-7|TRBV6-5
TGTGCCAGCAGTTACGGGACAGGGCGATCCTACGAGCAGTACTTC
CASSYGTGRSYEQYF
>19|TRBD1|-|TRBJ1-2|TRBV11-2
TGTGCCAGCAGCTTAAGCGCCAGGGGGGGAACAGGGCTTTTATATGGCTACACCTTC
CASSLSARGGTGLLYGYTF
>16|TRBD1|-|TRBJ1-2|TRBV10-3
TGTGCCATCAGTGAGCCGACCGGGACAGCGCGCTATGGCTACACCTTC
CAISEPTGTARYGYTF
>17|-|-|TRBJ1-1|TRBV11-2
TGTGCCAGCAGCTTAGAGGGGCTTTGGGGGCCTAGCGCTGAAGCTTTCTTT
CASSLEGLWGPSAEAFF
>14|-|medium-sized|TRBJ1-6|TRBV6-6
TGTGCCAGCAGTTACAAAGTGGAAAATTCACCCCTCCACTTT
CASSYKVENSPLHF
>13|-|-|TRBJ1-2|TRBV11-2
TGTGCCAGCAGCTTGGGGGGGGCCTATGGCTACACCTTC
CASSLGGAYGYTF
>12|-|-|TRBJ2-7|TRBV28
TGTGCCAGCAGTTTATGGAGGAACGAGCAGTACTTC
CASSLWRNEQYF
>13|TRBD1|-|TRBJ2-7|TRBV27
TGTGCCAGCAGTTTCGACAGGGGTCGCGAGCAGTACTTC
CASSFDRGREQYF
>15|TRBD2|-|TRBJ2-1|TRBV7-9
TGTGCCAGCAGCTCTACCGGGACTAGCCGGGGTGAGCAGTTCTTC
CASSSTGTSRGEQFF
>13|-|-|TRBJ2-7|TRBV27
TGTGCCAGCAGTTTATCCTTCTCGGGGGAGCAGTACTTC
CASSLSFSGEQYF
>15|TRBD1|-|TRBJ1-2|TRBV6-1
TGTGCCAGCAGCGACGTCACAGGGGTTTCCTATGGCTACACCTTC
CASSDVTGVSYGYTF
>14|-|-|TRBJ2-1|TRBV6-5
TGTGCCAGCAGTTACCCCGGACACAACAATGAGCAGTTCTTC
CASSYPGHNNEQFF
>13|-|once|TRBJ2-7|TRBV19
TGTGCCAGTATGAGCAGGGACTCCTACGAGCAGTACTTC
CASMSRDSYEQYF
>13|-|-|TRBJ2-5|TRBV11-3
TGTGCCAGCATCCAGGGTGGCCAAGAGACCCAGTACTTC
CASIQGGQETQYF
>16|TRBD2|-|TRBJ2-2|TRBV7-8
TGTGCCAGCAGCCAGGTGGGAGGGCCGAACACCGGGGAGCTGTTTTTT
CASSQVGGPNTGELFF
>16|-|-|TRBJ1-2|TRBV7-8
TGTGCCAGCAGCGTAGAACTCGGAGGGGATGACTATGGCTACACCTTC
CASSVELGGDDYGYTF
>12|-|-|TRBJ1-1|TRBV19
TGTGCCAGTAGTATGAACACGGATGAAGCTTTCTTT
CASSMNTDEAFF
>16|-|-|TRBJ2-6|TRBV4-3
TGCGCCAGCAGCCAGCTGGGGCCAATGGAGGGGAACGTCCTGACTTTC
CASSQLGPMEGNVLTF
>12|-|-|TRBJ1-3|TRBV6-5
TGTGCCAGCAGTGGGAGTCGCAACACCATATATTTT
CASSGSRNTIYF
>15|TRBD1|-|TRBJ2-3|TRBV27
TGTGCCACCAAACAGGGGGGCTCTAGCACAGATACGCAGTATTTT
CATKQGGSSTDTQYF